What follows is one TCR beta chain and its context. Antigen specificity is unknown. Depths of 1 in 200,000 to 1 in 1 million T cells were the sequencing target. Here immunoSEQ multiplex PCR was the method, and the copy in TCRdb shows in-frame clones only, minus some. The sample shows roughly 110,000 clones, roughly 60% of them seen only once. This CDR3 comprises 21 residues. The V segment lost 0 bases and the J segment 0 bases; nucleotides outside the gene matches: 14. Germline lookup yields CDR1 SGHRS and CDR2 YFSETQ. The source of the sample is a study of cytotoxic CD8 clonotypes in ibrutinib-treated CLL. Whole-study context: After a median roughly twelve months on treatment (6 to 36), response samples were drawn. Study-wide findings and caveats: Having risen at ibrutinib response, clonality had fallen back toward baseline by progression. Sustained-remission and progressing patients were not sampled at matched times.

The J gene is TRBJ1-3, the V gene TRBV5-1, with 11 bases aligning to TRBD1. This TCR was sampled from a human donor with chronic lymphocytic leukemia. The input for sequencing was PBMCs, taken after 24 months of ibrutinib treatment. CDR3 sequence reads: CASSLGPRDRGFLSSGNTIYF. As DNA, the CDR3 is TGCGCCAGCAGCTTGGGCCCTCGGGACAGGGGGTTTCTGAGCTCTGGAAACACCATATATTTT.